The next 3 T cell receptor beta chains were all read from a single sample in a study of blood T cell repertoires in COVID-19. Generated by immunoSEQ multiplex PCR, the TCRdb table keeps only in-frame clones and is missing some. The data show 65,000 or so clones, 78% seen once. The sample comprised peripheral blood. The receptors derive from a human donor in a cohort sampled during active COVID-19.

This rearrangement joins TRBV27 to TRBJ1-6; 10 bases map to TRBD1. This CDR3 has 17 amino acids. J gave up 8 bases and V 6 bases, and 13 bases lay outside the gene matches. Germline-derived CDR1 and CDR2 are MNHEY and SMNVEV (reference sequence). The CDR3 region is CASRKTGRDRGYSPLHF. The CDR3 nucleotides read TGTGCCAGCAGGAAAACCGGACGGGACAGGGGATATTCACCCCTCCACTTT.

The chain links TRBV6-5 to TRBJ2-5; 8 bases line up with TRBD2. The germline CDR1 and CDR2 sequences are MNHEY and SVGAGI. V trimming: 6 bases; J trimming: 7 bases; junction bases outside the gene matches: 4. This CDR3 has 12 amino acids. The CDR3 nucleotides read TGTGCCAGCAGAGCGGGGGCTGGGACCCAGTACTTC. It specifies CASRAGAGTQYF.

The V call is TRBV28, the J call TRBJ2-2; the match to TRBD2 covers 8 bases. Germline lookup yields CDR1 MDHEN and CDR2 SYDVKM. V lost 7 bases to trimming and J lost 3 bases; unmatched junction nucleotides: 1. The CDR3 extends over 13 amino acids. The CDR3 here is CASTGGDTGELFF. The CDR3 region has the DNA TGTGCCAGCACGGGAGGGGACACCGGGGAGCTGTTTTTT.